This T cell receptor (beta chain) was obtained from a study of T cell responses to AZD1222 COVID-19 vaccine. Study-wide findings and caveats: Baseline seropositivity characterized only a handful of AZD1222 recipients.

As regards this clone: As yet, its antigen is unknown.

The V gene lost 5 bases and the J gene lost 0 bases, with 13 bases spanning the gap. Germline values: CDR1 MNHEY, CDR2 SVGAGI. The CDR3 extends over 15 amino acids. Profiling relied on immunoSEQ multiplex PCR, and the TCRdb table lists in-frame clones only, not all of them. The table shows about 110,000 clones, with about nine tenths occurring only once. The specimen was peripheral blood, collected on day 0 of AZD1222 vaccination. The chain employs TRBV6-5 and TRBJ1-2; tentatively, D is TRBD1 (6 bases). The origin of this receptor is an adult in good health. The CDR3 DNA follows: TGTGCCAGCAGTACCGGACAGCGAGCTAACTATGGCTACACCTTC. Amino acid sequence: CASSTGQRANYGYTF.